This T cell receptor beta chain was profiled in a study of blood T cells in healthy people across ages. The second PCR ran about 6 to 12 cycles with a sample-barcoded 5' primer and J-beta primers. TCRdb fed the 5' RACE reads into MiXCR, producing one record per CDR3 protein. This sample yields hundreds of thousands of distinct CDR3 sequences, of which 21% are seen a single time; approximately 3.6% belongs to the top ten. In regard to this clonotype: Antigen unknown.

Study findings and constraints: Long-lived and aged donors differed, with more naive CD4+ cells and higher diversity in the long-lived. In older individuals, TCR beta diversity per million T cells was lower, falling roughly linearly with age.

Samples each had at least 5.5 micrograms of total RNA extracted. Sequenced material: blood. The TCR originated in a man aged 70 or older in good health.

CDR3 loop: CASSQVSGSTDTQYF. In DNA, the CDR3 is TGTGCCAGCAGCCAAGTTAGCGGGAGCACAGATACGCAGTATTTT. J is TRBJ2-3 and V is TRBV4-2, with 7 bases that match TRBD2. The CDR3 runs 15 residues. CDR1 is LGHNA, CDR2 YNFKEQ, per germline. V trimming: 1 base; J trimming: 0 bases; junction bases outside the gene matches: 1.